The TCR beta chain under discussion was sequenced for a study of patients and donors after allogeneic stem cell transplantation. TCRdb fed the RT-PCR reads into MiXCR, producing one record per CDR3 protein. This sample has around 240,000 distinct CDR3 sequences, with roughly an eighth found just once. The sample taken for sequencing was blood, either unsorted or a sorted T cell fraction (not recorded which). The receptor was derived from a human donor who was either an allogeneic HSCT recipient or a stem cell or donor lymphocyte infusion donor (not recorded which). It is not recorded whose cells these are; they may come from a transplant donor.

The CDR3 DNA sequence: TGTGCCAGCAGCCGACGCTGGGACATCCCCTACGAGCAGTACTTC. Protein: CASSRRWDIPYEQYF. This chain connects TRBV3-1 to TRBJ2-7, with D maybe TRBD1 (6 bases). This CDR3 contains 15 residues. Trimming cost V 4 bases and J 2 bases, with 15 bases left between them. From germline, CDR1 is LGHDT and CDR2 YNNKEL (reference sequence).